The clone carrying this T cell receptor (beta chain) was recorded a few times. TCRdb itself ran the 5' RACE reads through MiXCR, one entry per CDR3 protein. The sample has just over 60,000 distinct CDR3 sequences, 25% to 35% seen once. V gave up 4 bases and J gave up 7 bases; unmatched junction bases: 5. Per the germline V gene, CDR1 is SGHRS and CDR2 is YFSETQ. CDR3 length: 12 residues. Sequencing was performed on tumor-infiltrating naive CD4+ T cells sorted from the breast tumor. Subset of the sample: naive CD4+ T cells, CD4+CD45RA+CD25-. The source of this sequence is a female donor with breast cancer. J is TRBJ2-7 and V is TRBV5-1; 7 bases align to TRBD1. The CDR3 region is CASSTEQGEQYF. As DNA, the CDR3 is TGCGCCAGCAGCACAGAACAGGGGGAGCAGTACTTC.